This T cell receptor beta chain is drawn from a study of shared clonotypes between healthy human individuals. General study points: Limited genetic and exposure-history diversity came from having few donors. Investigators collected only blood, and repertoires in tissues likely differ.

Germline CDR1 reads SEHNR; CDR2 reads FQNEAQ (reference sequence). V gave up 1 base and J gave up 5 bases, with 5 bases separating them. The CDR3 is made up of 13 amino acids. A remark on this clone: Its matching antigen is unknown.

Every subset's genomic DNA went evenly onto several immunoSEQ plates. The method was immunoSEQ multiplex PCR; TCRdb's version includes in-frame clones alone and lacks a portion of them. The sample includes about 480,000 clones, 75% to 80% of them seen just once. The rearrangement links TRBV7-9 to TRBJ2-2; D ambiguous. This TCR was sampled from a woman in her forties in good health. Some clones in this sample may be carry-over from other donors' samples. Sequenced input: PBMCs. This chain's CDR3 is CASSLEGTGELFF. For the CDR3, the DNA is TGTGCCAGCAGCTTAGAGGGAACCGGGGAGCTGTTTTTT.